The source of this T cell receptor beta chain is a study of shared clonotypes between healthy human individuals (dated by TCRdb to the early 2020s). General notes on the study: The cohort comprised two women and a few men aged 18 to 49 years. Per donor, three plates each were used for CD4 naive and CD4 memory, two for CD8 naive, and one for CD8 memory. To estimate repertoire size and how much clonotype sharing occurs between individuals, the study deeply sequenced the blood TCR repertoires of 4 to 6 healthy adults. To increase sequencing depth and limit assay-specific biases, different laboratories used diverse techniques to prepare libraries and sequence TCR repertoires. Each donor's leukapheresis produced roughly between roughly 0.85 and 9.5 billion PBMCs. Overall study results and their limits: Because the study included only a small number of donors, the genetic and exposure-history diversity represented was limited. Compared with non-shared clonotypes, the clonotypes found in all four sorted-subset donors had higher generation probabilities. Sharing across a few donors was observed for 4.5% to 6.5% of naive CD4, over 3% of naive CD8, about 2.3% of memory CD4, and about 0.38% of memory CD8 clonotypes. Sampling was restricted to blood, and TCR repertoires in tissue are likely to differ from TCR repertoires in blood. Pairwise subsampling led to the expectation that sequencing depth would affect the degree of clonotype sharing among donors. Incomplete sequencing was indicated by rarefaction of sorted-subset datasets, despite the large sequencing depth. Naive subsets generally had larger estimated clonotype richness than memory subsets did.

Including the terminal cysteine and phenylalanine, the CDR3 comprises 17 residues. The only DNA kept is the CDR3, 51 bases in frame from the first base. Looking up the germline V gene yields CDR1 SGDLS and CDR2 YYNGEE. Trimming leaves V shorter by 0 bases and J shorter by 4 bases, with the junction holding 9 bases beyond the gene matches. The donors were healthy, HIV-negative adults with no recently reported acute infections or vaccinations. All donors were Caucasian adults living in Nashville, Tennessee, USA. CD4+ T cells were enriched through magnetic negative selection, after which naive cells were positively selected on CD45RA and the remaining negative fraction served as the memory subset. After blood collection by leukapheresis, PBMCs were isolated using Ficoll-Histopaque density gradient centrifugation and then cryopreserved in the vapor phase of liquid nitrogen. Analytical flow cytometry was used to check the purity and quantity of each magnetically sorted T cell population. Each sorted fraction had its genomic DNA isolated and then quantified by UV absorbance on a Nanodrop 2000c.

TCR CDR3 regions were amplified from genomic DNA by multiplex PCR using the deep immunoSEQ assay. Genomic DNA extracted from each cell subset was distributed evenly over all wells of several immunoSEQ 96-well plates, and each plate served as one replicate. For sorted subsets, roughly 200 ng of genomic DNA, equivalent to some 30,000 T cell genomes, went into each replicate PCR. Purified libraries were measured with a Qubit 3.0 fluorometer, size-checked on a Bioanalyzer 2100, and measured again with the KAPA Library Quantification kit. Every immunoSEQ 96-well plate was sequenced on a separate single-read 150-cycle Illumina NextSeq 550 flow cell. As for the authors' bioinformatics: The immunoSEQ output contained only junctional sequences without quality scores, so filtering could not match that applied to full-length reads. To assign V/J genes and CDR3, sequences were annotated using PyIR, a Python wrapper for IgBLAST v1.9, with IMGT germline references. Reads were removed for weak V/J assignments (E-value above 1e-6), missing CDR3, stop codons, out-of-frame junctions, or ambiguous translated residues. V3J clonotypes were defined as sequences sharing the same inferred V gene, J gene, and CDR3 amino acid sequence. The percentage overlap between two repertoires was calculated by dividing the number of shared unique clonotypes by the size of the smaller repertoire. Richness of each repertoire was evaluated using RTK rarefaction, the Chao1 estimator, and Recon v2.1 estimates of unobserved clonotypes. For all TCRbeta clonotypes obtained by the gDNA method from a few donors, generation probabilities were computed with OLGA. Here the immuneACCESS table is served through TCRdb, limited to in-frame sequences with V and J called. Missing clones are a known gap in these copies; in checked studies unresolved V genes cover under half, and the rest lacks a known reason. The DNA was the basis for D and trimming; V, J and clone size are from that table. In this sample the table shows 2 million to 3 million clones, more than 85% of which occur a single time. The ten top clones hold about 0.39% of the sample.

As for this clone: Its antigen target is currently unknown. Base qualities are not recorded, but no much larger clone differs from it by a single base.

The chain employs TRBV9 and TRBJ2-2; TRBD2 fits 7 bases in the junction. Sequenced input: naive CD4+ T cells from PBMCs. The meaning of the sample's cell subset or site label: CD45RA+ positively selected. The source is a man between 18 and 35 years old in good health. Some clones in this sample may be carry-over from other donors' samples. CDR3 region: CASSVGYGGRVTGELFF. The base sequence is TGTGCCAGCAGCGTAGGGTACGGGGGGAGGGTCACCGGGGAGCTGTTTTTT.